This is a list of T cell receptor beta chains from one sample in a study of shared clonotypes between healthy human individuals. TCRdb's table, derived via immunoSEQ multiplex PCR, lists solely in-frame clones and lacks some. The sample shows about 1.1 million clones, around three quarters of them seen only once. Material: memory CD4+ T cells from PBMCs. The receptors stem from a man younger than 35 in good health. Some clones in this sample may be carry-over from other donors' samples. The CDR3 runs from the conserved cysteine through the conserved F or W. A D gene is named only where the DNA matches it firmly. Expanded clones get a size class; other rows say once, few or many, or leave the size out.

>TRBJ2-3|NA|TRBV5-1|NA
TGCGCCAGCAGCTTGGAGGGCAGCGATACGCAGTATTTT
CASSLEGSDTQYF
>TRBJ2-5|NA|TRBV6-5|NA
TGTGCCAGCAGCGACCGGCAGGGGGGAGAGACCCAGTACTTC
CASSDRQGGETQYF
>TRBJ2-5|NA|TRBV2|NA
TGTGCCAGCACCCCTGAGATCCGACAAGCCGGGGAGACCCAGTACTTC
CASTPEIRQAGETQYF
>TRBJ2-7|TRBD2|TRBV5-4|NA
TGTGCCAGCAGCTTCGATAGCGGGACAACGGGGCAGTACTTC
CASSFDSGTTGQYF
>TRBJ1-3|NA|TRBV9|NA
TGTGCCAGCAGCGTAGGCAGCTTCACTGGAAACACCATATATTTT
CASSVGSFTGNTIYF
>TRBJ2-2|NA|TRBV5-1|NA
TGCGCCAGCAGCGGACTCGGAGGCGGCGGGGAGCTGTTTTTT
CASSGLGGGGELFF
>TRBJ2-1|NA|TRBV5-6|NA
TGTGCCAGCAGGTTCGTAGCCCTGGGTTACAATGAGCAGTTCTTC
CASRFVALGYNEQFF
>TRBJ1-3|NA|TRBV29-1|NA
TGCAGCGTAGGATTTTCGGGAAACACCATATATTTT
CSVGFSGNTIYF
>TRBJ2-5|TRBD1|TRBV10-2|NA
TGCGCCAGCATAGGGGGACAGGGTCCTCAAGAGACCCAGTACTTC
CASIGGQGPQETQYF
>TRBJ2-6|TRBD1|TRBV28|NA
TGTGCCAGCTGCGGACAGGGGAGTGGGGCCAACGTCCTGACTTTC
CASCGQGSGANVLTF
>TRBJ1-5|TRBD1|TRBV6-6|many
TGTGCCAGCAGTGACTGGACAGGGGGCCAGCCCCAGCATTTT
CASSDWTGGQPQHF
>TRBJ2-7|NA|TRBV30|NA
TGCGCCTGGAGTCGGGGGTCCTACGAGCAGTACTTC
CAWSRGSYEQYF
>TRBJ1-2|NA|TRBV7-9|many
TGTGCCAGCAGCCGGGAGGGTGAGGTCAAAACCTTC
CASSREGEVKTF
>TRBJ2-5|TRBD1|TRBV4-1|NA
TGCGCCAGCAGCCACGGACAGGGCTATGAGACCCAGTACTTC
CASSHGQGYETQYF
>TRBJ2-3|TRBD2|TRBV5-4|NA
TGTGCCAGCAGCCGACTAGCGGGAGGGACCACAGATACGCAGTATTTT
CASSRLAGGTTDTQYF
>TRBJ2-5|NA|TRBV7-8|NA
TGTGCCACCAGTACAAGGACGGGACATTCGAGGTACTTC
CATSTRTGHSRYF
>TRBJ1-1|TRBD1|TRBV7-7|NA
TGTGCCAGCAGCCCGCGACAGGGCGGAGAAGCTTTCTTT
CASSPRQGGEAFF
>TRBJ2-7|NA|TRBV9|NA
TGTGCCAGCAGCGTAGACGGGAGCTCCTACGAGCAGTACTTC
CASSVDGSSYEQYF
>TRBJ2-3|NA|TRBV2|NA
TGTGCCAGCAGTGAAGCGCTAGCTGCAGATACGCAGTATTTT
CASSEALAADTQYF
>TRBJ2-5|TRBD2|TRBV5-1|NA
TGCGCCAGCAGACCTAGCGGGAGAGGGGAGACCCAGTACTTC
CASRPSGRGETQYF
>TRBJ2-6|NA|TRBV7-3|NA
TGTGCCAGCAGCTTAAACAATCCTGGGGCCAACGTCCTGACTTTC
CASSLNNPGANVLTF
>TRBJ2-2|NA|TRBV5-1|NA
TGCGCCAGCAGCTTGGGTCAGGGCGGGGAGCTGTTTTTT
CASSLGQGGELFF
>TRBJ2-3|NA|TRBV19|NA
TGTGCCAGTAGTACTCGGACCGGCACAGATACGCAGTATTTT
CASSTRTGTDTQYF
>TRBJ2-7|TRBD1|TRBV7-9|NA
TGTGCCAGCAGCGGGGGGACAGGGGCACTCTACGAGCAGTACTTC
CASSGGTGALYEQYF
>TRBJ1-2|TRBD1|TRBV5-1|many
TGCGCCAGCAGCTTGGGGGACAGGGTTCCTAACTATGGCTACACCTTC
CASSLGDRVPNYGYTF
>TRBJ1-1|NA|TRBV6-5|many
TGTGCCAGCAGTAAGAACACTGAAGCTTTCTTT
CASSKNTEAFF
>TRBJ1-4|NA|TRBV11-1|NA
TGTGCCAGCAGCGAAAACAAAGGGGCTAATGAAAAACTGTTTTTT
CASSENKGANEKLFF
>TRBJ2-7|TRBD1|TRBV7-8|NA
TGTGCCAGCAGCTTAGTTCCGGGACAGGCCCCCTACGAGCAGTACTTC
CASSLVPGQAPYEQYF
>TRBJ2-7|TRBD2|TRBV2|NA
TGTGCCAGCAGGAGACTAGCGGGAGGGACCCTTTCAGCCTACGAGCAGTACTTC
CASRRLAGGTLSAYEQYF
>TRBJ1-5|NA|TRBV28|NA
TGTGCCAGCAACGGCCTCGGGCAGCCCCAGCATTTT
CASNGLGQPQHF
>TRBJ2-5|NA|TRBV28|once
TGTGCCAGCAGCCAGGGTGGAGGGCAAGAGACCCAGTACTTC
CASSQGGGQETQYF
>TRBJ1-2|NA|TRBV7-2|NA
TGTGCCAGCAGCCAAGGGCTGGCCTATGGCTACACCTTC
CASSQGLAYGYTF
>TRBJ2-1|NA|TRBV5-8|NA
TGTGCCAGCAGCTTGGGTGTCGGGACACCAAGACAGTTCTTC
CASSLGVGTPRQFF
>TRBJ2-3|NA|TRBV10-3|NA
TGTGCCATCGGAGGGGGGCTATTAGATACGCAGTATTTT
CAIGGGLLDTQYF
>TRBJ1-1|TRBD1|TRBV5-1|NA
TGCGCCAGCAGCCAAGGGACAGAGAACACTGAAGCTTTCTTT
CASSQGTENTEAFF
>TRBJ2-1|NA|TRBV13|NA
TGTGCCAGCAGTCCCCCGGGCGGGACCGCTTCCTACAATGAGCAGTTCTTC
CASSPPGGTASYNEQFF
>TRBJ2-5|NA|TRBV5-8|NA
TGTGCCAGCAGCTTGTCAGTTAGCGTGGAGACCCAGTACTTC
CASSLSVSVETQYF
>TRBJ2-7|NA|TRBV19|NA
TGTGCCAGCAGCAGGGGTTCCTACGAGCAGTACTTC
CASSRGSYEQYF
>TRBJ2-1|TRBD2|TRBV28|NA
TGTGCCAGCAGGTCACTAGCGGGCTACAATGAGCAGTTCTTC
CASRSLAGYNEQFF
>TRBJ2-7|NA|TRBV10-3|once
TGTGCCATCAGCGAGTCAGGAGGGGGACTCTCCTACGAGCAGTACTTC
CAISESGGGLSYEQYF
>TRBJ2-2|NA|TRBV9|many
TGTGCCAGCAGCCCACGGACCCGGTATGGCACCGGGGAGCTGTTTTTT
CASSPRTRYGTGELFF
>TRBJ1-1|NA|TRBV5-4|NA
TGTGCCAGCAGCTTGGGCCGGGGGACTAGGATGAACACTGAAGCTTTCTTT
CASSLGRGTRMNTEAFF
>TRBJ1-1|NA|TRBV18|few
TGTGCCAGCTCATATCAGGGGAACTTGAACACTGAAGCTTTCTTT
CASSYQGNLNTEAFF
>TRBJ1-5|TRBD1|TRBV7-9|few
TGTGCCAGCAGCTCTCAGGGGGATCAGCCCCAGCATTTT
CASSSQGDQPQHF
>TRBJ1-2|TRBD1|TRBV5-5|NA
TGTGCCAGCAGCGCCGGGACAGTCTATGGCTACACCTTC
CASSAGTVYGYTF